Below are 2 T cell receptor beta chains sequenced from a single sample in a study of CD8 T cells in Susac syndrome. Reverse transcription used roughly 0.45 to 1 ug RNA and random hexamers. TCRdb redid the calling of the immunoSEQ multiplex PCR reads with MiXCR, one entry per CDR3 protein. The sample has 150,000 to 200,000 distinct CDR3 sequences, 93% seen once. The sequencing input was CD4+ T cells from PBMCs. The receptors here all came from a human donor in good health.

The gene calls are TRBV29-1 and TRBJ2-3; D gene ambiguous. Per germline, CDR1 SQVTM and CDR2 ANQGSEA. V lost 6 bases and J 0 bases, leaving 22 bases between the germline ends. The CDR3 runs to 17 residues. CDR3 residues: CSVTTASTASSTDTQYF. CDR3 DNA sequence: TGCAGCGTGACCACAGCGTCCACTGCCTCTAGCACAGATACGCAGTATTTT.

The CDR3 here is CASSLGTRQETQYF. Written as DNA, the CDR3 is TGTGCCAGCAGCTTAGGGACAAGACAAGAGACCCAGTACTTC. This chain joins TRBV7-2 and TRBJ2-5, with D possibly matching TRBD1 (5 bases). The germline V gene encodes CDR1 SGHTA and CDR2 FQGNSA. The CDR3 is 14 amino acids. The V gene lost 1 base and the J gene lost 2 bases, with 8 bases spanning the gap.